The rows below give T cell receptor beta chains drawn from one sample of a study of shared clonotypes between healthy human individuals. Profiled with immunoSEQ multiplex PCR; TCRdb holds only in-frame clones, not every one. The data contain a few hundred thousand clones, 70% to 85% of them singletons. The sample consisted of PBMCs. Receptors originate from a woman aged 40 to 55 in good health. Some clones in this sample may be carry-over from other donors' samples. Both conserved end residues are part of each CDR3. The D gene is left open where the match is weak. The listing skips clone size in some rows; elsewhere it reads once, few, many or a size class.

CDR3 protein | CDR3 DNA | D gene | J gene | clone size | V gene
CASSMGQGGTDTQYF | TGTGCCAGTAGTATGGGTCAGGGCGGCACAGATACGCAGTATTTT | NA | TRBJ2-3 | NA | TRBV19
CSVETAADTQYF | TGCAGCGTTGAAACCGCGGCAGATACGCAGTATTTT | NA | TRBJ2-3 | few | TRBV29-1
CASRDRSEAFF | TGTGCCAGCAGGGACAGGAGTGAAGCTTTCTTT | TRBD1 | TRBJ1-1 | NA | TRBV28
CGAGGDMNTEAFF | TGTGGGGCAGGGGGGGATATGAACACTGAAGCTTTCTTT | TRBD1 | TRBJ1-1 | NA | TRBV28
CASSEGAGDYNEQFF | TGTGCCAGCAGTGAAGGAGCTGGAGACTACAATGAGCAGTTCTTC | NA | TRBJ2-1 | NA | TRBV6-1
CASSVGGRGDTEAFF | TGTGCCAGCAGCGTAGGGGGGCGCGGGGACACTGAAGCTTTCTTT | NA | TRBJ1-1 | NA | TRBV9
CASSQDSREGGGYTF | TGCGCCAGCAGCCAAGATTCCAGGGAGGGAGGGGGCTACACCTTC | NA | TRBJ1-2 | NA | TRBV4-3
CASRLTHRPEETQYF | TGCGCCAGCAGGTTGACTCACCGACCGGAAGAGACCCAGTACTTC | NA | TRBJ2-5 | NA | TRBV5-1
CASSLKGGYGYTF | TGTGCCAGCAGTTTGAAGGGTGGCTATGGCTACACCTTC | NA | TRBJ1-2 | many | TRBV27
CASSPGDEQYF | TGTGCCAGCAGCCCCGGGGACGAGCAGTACTTC | NA | TRBJ2-7 | NA | TRBV7-8
CASGLVLLADTNTGELFF | TGTGCTAGTGGTTTGGTACTCTTAGCGGATACGAACACCGGGGAGCTGTTTTTT | NA | TRBJ2-2 | NA | TRBV12-5
CASSIQTQGSTEAFF | TGTGCCAGTAGTATACAAACACAGGGGAGCACTGAAGCTTTCTTT | TRBD1 | TRBJ1-1 | NA | TRBV19
CASSIPPGQADRGGYTF | TGTGCCAGTAGTATCCCTCCGGGACAGGCTGACAGAGGAGGCTACACCTTC | TRBD1 | TRBJ1-2 | NA | TRBV19
CASSQVGETQYF | TGTGCCAGCAGTCAAGTGGGAGAGACCCAGTACTTC | NA | TRBJ2-5 | NA | TRBV6-6
CASCEGNTGELFF | TGTGCCAGCTGTGAGGGGAACACCGGGGAGCTGTTTTTT | NA | TRBJ2-2 | NA | TRBV7-8
CASSEGAEGHNEQFF | TGTGCCAGCAGTGAAGGAGCGGAGGGGCACAATGAGCAGTTCTTC | NA | TRBJ2-1 | few | TRBV6-1
CASSLEASGRANEQFF | TGTGCCAGCAGCTTAGAGGCTAGCGGGAGAGCCAATGAGCAGTTCTTC | TRBD2 | TRBJ2-1 | once | TRBV7-8
CAISESELTQYF | TGTGCCATCAGTGAGTCTGAGCTTACGCAGTATTTT | NA | TRBJ2-3 | NA | TRBV10-3
CASSDAISGNTGELFF | TGTGCCAGCAGTGACGCTATTAGCGGAAACACCGGGGAGCTGTTTTTT | NA | TRBJ2-2 | NA | TRBV2
CASSEGLLTGELFF | TGTGCCAGCAGCGAGGGACTCCTCACCGGGGAGCTGTTTTTT | NA | TRBJ2-2 | NA | TRBV7-2
CASSPSVADYNEQFF | TGTGCCAGCTCACCAAGCGTAGCGGATTACAATGAGCAGTTCTTC | NA | TRBJ2-1 | once | TRBV18
CASSLGTMGTEAFF | TGCGCCAGCAGCTTGGGGACTATGGGCACTGAAGCTTTCTTT | NA | TRBJ1-1 | few | TRBV5-1
CASSLLTSSLKFF | TGTGCCAGCAGTTTGCTGACTAGCTCCTTGAAGTTCTTC | TRBD2 | TRBJ2-1 | NA | TRBV28
CAISEWGVGANVLTF | TGTGCCATCAGTGAGTGGGGGGTTGGGGCCAACGTCCTGACTTTC | NA | TRBJ2-6 | NA | TRBV10-3
CAWSQGSTDTQYF | TGTGCCTGGAGTCAAGGGAGCACAGATACGCAGTATTTT | NA | TRBJ2-3 | NA | TRBV30
CASSYYRGRSTDTQYF | TGTGCCAGCAGCTATTACCGCGGGAGGAGCACAGATACGCAGTATTTT | TRBD2 | TRBJ2-3 | NA | TRBV7-2
CAWSNTAYEQYF | TGTGCCTGGAGCAACACCGCCTACGAGCAGTACTTC | NA | TRBJ2-7 | NA | TRBV30
CASSLAASFGEQYF | TGTGCCAGCAGCTTAGCGGCTAGCTTCGGCGAGCAGTACTTC | NA | TRBJ2-7 | NA | TRBV7-2
CASSYEGTTTDTQYF | TGTGCCAGCAGTTACGAAGGGACTACCACAGATACGCAGTATTTT | TRBD2 | TRBJ2-3 | once | TRBV6-5
CASSSYGLAIRGTDTQYF | TGCGCCAGCAGCTCATATGGACTAGCCATCAGGGGCACAGATACGCAGTATTTT | TRBD2 | TRBJ2-3 | NA | TRBV5-1
CASSIMRNQPQHF | TGTGCCAGTAGTATTATGAGAAATCAGCCCCAGCATTTT | NA | TRBJ1-5 | NA | TRBV19
CASRPLSLGPNSYNEQFF | TGCGCCAGCAGGCCCCTGAGTTTAGGCCCTAACTCCTACAATGAGCAGTTCTTC | NA | TRBJ2-1 | NA | TRBV4-3
CASSGLAQGTDTQYF | TGTGCCAGCAGTGGACTAGCTCAGGGCACAGATACGCAGTATTTT | TRBD2 | TRBJ2-3 | once | TRBV2
CASSAVAGGEQFF | TGTGCCAGCAGTGCGGTAGCGGGGGGTGAGCAGTTCTTC | TRBD2 | TRBJ2-1 | NA | TRBV2
CAWSRTSYNEQFF | TGTGCCTGGAGTCGGACTAGTTACAATGAGCAGTTCTTC | TRBD2 | TRBJ2-1 | NA | TRBV30
CASSQDFGSPPDTQYF | TGTGCCAGCAGCCAAGATTTCGGGAGCCCTCCAGATACGCAGTATTTT | NA | TRBJ2-3 | NA | TRBV4-2
CASSYGQGVDTGELFF | TGCGCCAGCAGCTATGGACAGGGGGTGGACACCGGGGAGCTGTTTTTT | TRBD1 | TRBJ2-2 | NA | TRBV5-1
CASSGVEGIVGKTGELFF | TGTGCCAGCAGTGGGGTGGAAGGGATCGTGGGGAAGACCGGGGAGCTGTTTTTT | NA | TRBJ2-2 | few | TRBV27
CASSSLSNTGELFF | TGTGCCAGCAGCTCTTTATCGAACACCGGGGAGCTGTTTTTT | NA | TRBJ2-2 | NA | TRBV5-4
CASSLDAELQYF | TGCGCCAGCAGCTTGGACGCGGAGCTGCAGTATTTT | NA | TRBJ2-3 | NA | TRBV5-1
CASSLELEQFF | TGCGCCAGCAGCTTGGAGCTTGAGCAGTTCTTC | NA | TRBJ2-1 | NA | TRBV5-1
CAWSVRYNQPQHF | TGTGCCTGGAGTGTAAGGTATAATCAGCCCCAGCATTTT | NA | TRBJ1-5 | few | TRBV30
CASSPGTGVSEQFF | TGTGCCAGCTCACCAGGGACAGGGGTTTCGGAGCAGTTCTTC | TRBD1 | TRBJ2-1 | NA | TRBV18
CASSQGTSLREQYF | TGCGCCAGCAGCCAAGGGACATCCCTACGAGAGCAGTACTTC | NA | TRBJ2-7 | NA | TRBV4-3
CASSIPRAGDEKLFF | TGTGCCAGTAGTATACCCAGGGCCGGGGATGAAAAACTGTTTTTT | NA | TRBJ1-4 | NA | TRBV19
CASSYYRLSEQYF | TGTGCCAGCAGTTACTACAGGTTATCCGAGCAGTACTTC | NA | TRBJ2-7 | NA | TRBV6-5
CASSRGWYEQYF | TGTGCCAGCAGCAGGGGTTGGTACGAGCAGTACTTC | NA | TRBJ2-7 | NA | TRBV28
CSVGTSGRKVYEQYF | TGCAGCGTTGGGACTAGCGGGAGGAAGGTATACGAGCAGTACTTC | TRBD2 | TRBJ2-7 | NA | TRBV29-1
CASSLSQHNTGELFF | TGTGCCAGCAGCTTATCGCAGCATAACACCGGGGAGCTGTTTTTT | NA | TRBJ2-2 | NA | TRBV7-7
CASITSGSTDTQYF | TGTGCCAGCATCACTAGCGGAAGCACAGATACGCAGTATTTT | TRBD2 | TRBJ2-3 | NA | TRBV28
CASSSDRFNGSSGANVLTF | TGTGCCAGCAGCTCGGACAGGTTCAACGGTAGCTCTGGGGCCAACGTCCTGACTTTC | TRBD1 | TRBJ2-6 | NA | TRBV11-3